This record looks at one T cell receptor beta chain sequence and its context. These data are taken from a study of blood T cell repertoires in COVID-19. Assay: immunoSEQ multiplex PCR; the TCRdb copy retains only in-frame clones and omits some. The table has fewer than 400,000 clones, 88% seen once. The germline gives CDR1 SGHTS, CDR2 YDEGEE. V trimming: 6 bases; J trimming: 7 bases; junction bases outside the gene matches: 11. There are 14 residues in the CDR3. J is TRBJ2-7 and V is TRBV5-8; TRBD1 aligns across 9 bases. This TCR was sampled from a young man who had recovered from COVID-19. The sample comprised PBMCs or T cells enriched from blood (not recorded which). The CDR3 sequence is CASNEGTGSWEQYF. The CDR3, as DNA: TGTGCCAGCAACGAGGGGACAGGGTCTTGGGAGCAGTACTTC.